The 3 T cell receptor beta chains listed next were all sequenced from one sample in a study of Tregs in tolerant kidney transplant recipients. Profiling relied on immunoSEQ multiplex PCR, and the TCRdb table lists in-frame clones only, not all of them. The sample lists some 110,000 clones, roughly 93% occurring once. The sequenced material came from CD4+ T cells from blood. All receptors come from a human donor in good health.

The CDR3: CASSSGTGDTGELFF. Here the CDR3 DNA reads TGTGCCAGCAGCTCGGGGACAGGGGACACCGGGGAGCTGTTTTTT. The chain is built from TRBV9 and TRBJ2-2; 10 bases map to TRBD1. Germline CDR1 reads SGDLS; CDR2 reads YYNGEE. This CDR3 contains 15 residues. J was trimmed by 3 bases and V by 4 bases; bases with no gene match: 3.

For this clone: The sample has other DNA sequences that encode this CDR3 too. This chain joins TRBV5-1 and TRBJ2-5; TRBD1 is a possible D gene (5 bases). Trimming shortened V by 0 bases and J by 4 bases, and 10 bases separated the two germline ends. The CDR3 is 14 amino acids. Germline loops: CDR1 SGHRS, CDR2 YFSETQ. CDR3 sequence reads: CASSLGQGGETQYF. The CDR3 DNA is TGCGCCAGCAGCTTGGGGCAGGGTGGAGAGACCCAGTACTTC.

CDR3 bases: TGCGCCAGCAGCCTTAATCGCGGACAGAACTATGGCTACACCTTC. Its translation: CASSLNRGQNYGYTF. The V gene is TRBV5-1, the J gene TRBJ1-2; possible D gene TRBD1, 6 bases. The CDR3 is made up of 15 amino acids. Germline-derived CDR1 and CDR2 are SGHRS and YFSETQ. The germline V and J ends were trimmed by 4 bases and 2 bases, with 15 bases remaining between them.